The T cell receptor beta chain described here comes from a study of radiation and T cells in renal cell carcinoma. Measured with immunoSEQ multiplex PCR; TCRdb has only the in-frame clones, and not every one. The data hold under 11,000 clones, with 50% to 60% observed a single time. The length of the CDR3 is 16 residues. The germline CDR1 and CDR2 sequences are SGHVS and FNYEAQ. V lost 3 bases and J lost 8, with 19 bases in between. Treatment reported: treatment-naive control, cytoreductive nephrectomy. The patient's renal cell carcinoma had clear cell pathology. This sequence was found in a man aged 35-49 years with renal cell carcinoma. The chain uses TRBV7-6 and TRBJ1-4; D might be TRBD1 (5 bases). This material consisted of tumor tissue, taken from a patient whose treatment was nephrectomy without radiotherapy. CDR3 nucleotides: TGTGCCAGCAGCTTCCAGGCCGGGGCCGCTGGGGAAAAACTGTTTTTT. This codes for CASSFQAGAAGEKLFF.